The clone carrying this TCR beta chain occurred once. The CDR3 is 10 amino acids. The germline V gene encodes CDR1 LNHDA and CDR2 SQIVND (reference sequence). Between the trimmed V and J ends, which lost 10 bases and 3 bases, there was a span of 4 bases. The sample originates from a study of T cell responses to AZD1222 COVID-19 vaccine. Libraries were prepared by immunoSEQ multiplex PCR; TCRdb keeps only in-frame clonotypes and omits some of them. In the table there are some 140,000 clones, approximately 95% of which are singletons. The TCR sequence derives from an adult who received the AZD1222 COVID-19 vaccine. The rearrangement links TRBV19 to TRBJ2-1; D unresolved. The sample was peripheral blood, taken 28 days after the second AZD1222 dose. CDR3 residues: CATYYNEQFF. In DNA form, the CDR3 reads TGTGCCACGTACTACAATGAGCAGTTCTTC. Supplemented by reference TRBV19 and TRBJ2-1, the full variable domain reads DGGITQSPKYLFRKEGQNVTLSCEQNLNHDAMYWYRQDPGQGLRLIYYSQIVNDFQKGDIAEGYSVSREKKESFPLTVTSAQKNPTAFYLCATYYNEQFFGPGTRLTVL.